Included here is one T cell receptor beta chain sequence, with context. This sample stems from a study of blood T cell repertoires in COVID-19. Study overall: Material from acute and convalescent COVID-19 was sourced from the United States, Italy and Spain. In each case, the material was cDNA or gDNA derived from T cells, B-cell-depleted T cells, or PBMCs.

Original processing methods: From reference gene primer amplification, estimates of nucleated cell counts were derived. Only in-frame clones appear in the TCRdb table, and some are missing; sequencing was by immunoSEQ multiplex PCR. From that table come the V and J calls and clone size; the DNA was used to work out D and trimming. The data show some 150,000 clones, with about 86% seen just once and about 4% held by the top ten. Sequences were obtained from peripheral blood. This clonotype was sampled from a man aged 18 to 35 with active or convalescent COVID-19.

CDR3 protein: CASSEAGHRGPEWTEAFF. Here the CDR3 DNA reads TGTGCCAGCAGTGAAGCGGGACACAGGGGGCCGGAGTGGACTGAAGCTTTCTTT. The chain links TRBV2 to TRBJ1-1; 9 nucleotides agree with TRBD1. V was pared by 0 bases and J by 5 bases, with 13 bases of the junction left unmatched. Germline V CDR1 and CDR2: SNHLY, FYNNEI. This CDR3 has 18 residues. The full variable domain, in which reference TRBV2 and TRBJ1-1 provide the parts outside the CDR3, is EPEVTQTPSHQVTQMGQEVILRCVPISNHLYFYWYRQILGQKVEFLVSFYNNEISEKSEIFDDQFSVERPDGSNFTLKIRSTKLEDSAMYFCASSEAGHRGPEWTEAFFGQGTRLTVV.